The source of this T cell receptor (beta chain) is a study of sequential checkpoint blockade in melanoma. This CDR3 spans 15 amino acids. J gave up 3 bases and V 4 bases, and 5 bases lay outside the gene matches. Germline CDR1 reads SGHAT; CDR2 reads FQNNGV. This table comes from immunoSEQ multiplex PCR, and its TCRdb copy is limited to in-frame clones, with some not included. The table has about 3,900 clones, around 56% seen once. Sample treatment: randomized to nivolumab then ipilimumab (arm A) or the reverse (arm B). The clonotype was recovered from a human donor with melanoma. This rearrangement joins TRBV11-2 to TRBJ2-7; 11 bases map to TRBD2. Material: CD8+ T cells sorted from blood (inferred from file names), obtained from a patient given nivolumab and ipilimumab in sequence. CDR3 DNA: TGTGCCAGCAGCTGGGTAGCGGGAGGGAGCTACGAGCAGTACTTC. Translation: CASSWVAGGSYEQYF.